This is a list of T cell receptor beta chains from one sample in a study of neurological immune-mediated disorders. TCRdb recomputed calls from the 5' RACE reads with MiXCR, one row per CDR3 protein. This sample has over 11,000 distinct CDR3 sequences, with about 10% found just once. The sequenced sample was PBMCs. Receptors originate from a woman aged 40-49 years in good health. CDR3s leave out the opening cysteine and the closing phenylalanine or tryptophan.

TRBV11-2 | ASSLGQTYEQY
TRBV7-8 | ASSLAGSYNEQF
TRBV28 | ASSYGTGGHSEQY
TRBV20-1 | SARDLQGNTEAF
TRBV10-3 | AISPGQGRYGYT
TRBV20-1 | SASLRTVRQETQY
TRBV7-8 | ASSLKLGGEGTEQF
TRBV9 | ASSVAGGNEQF
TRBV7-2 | ASLEANEKLF
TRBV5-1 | ASKEGTNSNQPQH